A single sample is the source of the 20 T cell receptor beta chains below, sequenced in a study of T cells in Graves' hyperthyroidism and ophthalmopathy. Amplified TCR beta CDR3 regions came from RNA transcripts. The primer set for the first-round RT-PCR of the TCR CDR3 was HTBI. TCRdb redid the calling of the multiplex PCR reads with MiXCR, one entry per CDR3 protein. The sample has 350,000 to 400,000 distinct CDR3 sequences, under 20% seen once. Sequenced: blood. All receptors come from a young man with Graves' ophthalmopathy.

The rearrangement links TRBV20-1 to TRBJ1-1; D is unresolved. V lost 0 bases, J lost 7 bases, and 12 bases lay in between. This CDR3 is 13 amino acids long. Germline assignment: CDR1 DFQATT and CDR2 SNEGSKA (reference sequence). This CDR3 reads CSARDRGLFEAFF. DNA for the CDR3: TGCAGTGCTAGAGATCGAGGGCTTTTTGAAGCTTTCTTT.

This clonotype was picked up many times. The CDR3 nucleotides are TGCAGTGCTAGAGATGAAATGGGGGTGGGGCGTCAGCCCCAGCATTTT. It yields the protein CSARDEMGVGRQPQHF. The chain recombines TRBV20-1 with TRBJ1-5; a weak D match, TRBD1 (5 bases). V gave up 0 bases and J gave up 6 bases, with 18 bases separating them. Germline CDR1 reads DFQATT; CDR2 reads SNEGSKA (reference sequence). The CDR3 length is 16 residues.

The chain has TRBV11-2 and TRBJ2-7; possible D gene TRBD1, 5 bases. Germline V CDR1 and CDR2: SGHAT, FQNNGV. The V end lost 1 base, the J end lost 3 bases, and 13 bases lay between the germline ends. There are 15 residues in the CDR3. The CDR3 protein is CASSLVSGMGYEQYF. The CDR3 DNA reads as TGTGCCAGCAGCTTAGTTTCAGGGATGGGCTACGAGCAGTACTTC.

This clonotype was seen ten or more times. The genes are TRBV27 and TRBJ2-5; either TRBD1 or TRBD2 may fit D (5 bases each). Trimming left V 5 bases short and J 5 bases short, with 18 bases between. CDR1 and CDR2 from the germline V gene are MNHEY and SMNVEV (reference sequence). The CDR3 has 15 residues. This CDR3 is CASSTHRGSGETQYF. The CDR3 coding sequence is TGTGCCAGCAGTACGCACCGGGGCTCTGGGGAGACCCAGTACTTC.

The J gene is TRBJ2-3, the V gene TRBV9; no definite D call. The CDR3 contains 16 residues. CDR1 is SGDLS, CDR2 YYNGEE, per germline. V lost 1 base and J lost 0, with 12 bases in between. Here the CDR3 DNA reads TGTGCCAGCAGCGTAACGGGCCGTACTAGCACAGATACGCAGTATTTT. Its protein product is CASSVTGRTSTDTQYF.

This clonotype was seen many times. The chain joins TRBV7-2 to TRBJ2-7; D remains ambiguous. The ends were cut back, 0 bases at V and 2 bases at J, with 8 bases in the middle. The CDR3 is 14 amino acids. CDR1 is SGHTA, CDR2 FQGNSA, per germline. The CDR3: CASSLAGRAYEQYF. The CDR3 nucleotides are TGTGCCAGCAGCTTAGCGGGCAGAGCCTACGAGCAGTACTTC.

There are many counts of this clonotype. The chain joins TRBV10-3 to TRBJ1-2; TRBD1 agrees at 9 bases. CDR1 is ENHRY and CDR2 is SYGVKD in the germline V gene. V dropped 7 bases and J dropped 3; count of bases not matched to a gene: 6. This CDR3 is 14 amino acids long. CDR3 nucleotide sequence: TGTGCCATCACCAAGGGACAGGGAGACTATGGCTACACCTTC. This codes for CAITKGQGDYGYTF.

This clonotype was detected only a few times. V and J are TRBV27 and TRBJ2-1, with TRBD1 as a possible D gene (5 bases). CDR3 length: 14 amino acids. Germline V lookup: CDR1 MNHEY, CDR2 SMNVEV (reference sequence). Trimming pared 5 bases from V and 7 bases from J, leaving 15 bases between. The CDR3 spells CASSEVQGWNEQFF. CDR3 nucleotide sequence: TGTGCCAGCAGTGAAGTCCAGGGTTGGAATGAGCAGTTCTTC.

This clonotype occurred many times. The CDR3 region has the DNA TGTGCCAGCAGTTCCTTTAGAGAGACCCAGTACTTC. This codes for CASSSFRETQYF. This sequence joins TRBV28 and TRBJ2-5; D uncertain. Trimming cost V 4 bases and J 4 bases, with 7 bases left between them. This CDR3 comprises 12 residues. Germline V gene data show CDR1 as MDHEN and CDR2 as SYDVKM.

Ten or more counts support this clonotype. One end of the junction does not line up with germline, which may come from a read error. V and J are TRBV2 and TRBJ1-6, with D tentatively TRBD1 (5 bases). The CDR3 has 11 amino acids. The germline gives CDR1 SNHLY, CDR2 FYNNEI. The CDR3 sequence: CASSEDSKGHF. The CDR3, as DNA: TGTGCCAGCAGCGAAGACAGCAAAGGCCACTTT.

This clonotype came up many times. The genes are TRBV20-1 and TRBJ2-7, with 7 bases lining up with TRBD1. The CDR3 runs 13 residues. J gave up 2 bases and V 3 bases, and 4 bases lay outside the gene matches. The germline V gene encodes CDR1 DFQATT and CDR2 SNEGSKA (reference sequence). CDR3 in DNA: TGCAGTGCTAGTAGAGGACAGGCCTACGAGCAGTACTTC. Protein: CSASRGQAYEQYF.

This clonotype was counted many times. The rearrangement joins TRBV6-1 to TRBJ1-2, with unresolved D. Trimming shortened V by 3 bases and J by 0 bases, and 5 bases separated the two germline ends. The germline V gene has CDR1 MNHNS and CDR2 SASEGT. This CDR3 has 13 residues. Here the CDR3 reads CASSDGTNYGYTF. In nucleotides, the CDR3 is TGTGCCAGCAGTGACGGCACTAACTATGGCTACACCTTC.

This clonotype was recorded many times. The V gene is TRBV27, the J gene TRBJ2-2, with D tentatively TRBD1 (6 bases). V was pared by 4 bases and J by 4 bases, with 10 bases between. The CDR3 has 14 residues. The germline V gene encodes CDR1 MNHEY and CDR2 SMNVEV (reference sequence). The CDR3 sequence is CASSYDRSTGELFF. The CDR3 DNA reads TGTGCCAGCAGTTATGACAGGAGCACCGGGGAGCTGTTTTTT.

A note on this clonotype: A much larger clone lies one base from this, so it may be a read error. The chain couples TRBV6-2 or TRBV6-3 to TRBJ2-7, with 12 bases that match TRBD1. This CDR3 has 14 residues. In germline, CDR1 is MNHEY, CDR2 SVGEGT. The CDR3 DNA reads as TGTGCCGGCAGGGGACAGGGGGCCTTAACCGAGCAGTACTTC. Its translation: CAGRGQGALTEQYF.

This clonotype was picked up many times. V usage is TRBV7-6 and J usage is TRBJ2-7; D unresolved. V gave up 0 bases and J gave up 4 bases, with 4 bases separating them. Germline CDR1 SGHVS, CDR2 FNYEAQ. The CDR3 spans 12 residues. The CDR3 bases are TGTGCCAGCAGCTTAGCGATTTACGAGCAGTACTTC. It is translated as CASSLAIYEQYF.

This clonotype was recorded once. The rearrangement uses TRBV24-1 and TRBJ2-7, with D possibly being TRBD1 (7 bases). The CDR3 length is 14 residues. V was trimmed by 3 bases and J by 6 bases, leaving 14 bases between them. Germline V gene sequence: CDR1 KGHDR, CDR2 SFDVKD. The CDR3 DNA sequence: TGTGCCACCAGTGATCCTCAGGGGGGTCGCGAGCAGTACTTC. Translating gives CATSDPQGGREQYF.

Comments on this clonotype: A read error may be the cause here, since a much bigger clone is one base away. This rearrangement joins TRBV2 to TRBJ1-2, with a weak D call TRBD1 (6 bases). The germline V gene encodes CDR1 SNHLY and CDR2 FYNNEI. The CDR3 has 14 amino acids. DNA for the CDR3: TGTGTCAGCAGTGAAGAACAGGGCCCTTATGGCTACACCTTC. Translated, it gives CVSSEEQGPYGYTF.

This clonotype was observed many times. CDR3 in DNA: TGTGCCAGCAGCGAGATTGGTGCGGGCAATGAGCAGTTCTTC. Amino acid sequence: CASSEIGAGNEQFF. This chain connects TRBV5-5 to TRBJ2-1, with D perhaps TRBD2 (5 bases). Per germline, CDR1 SGHKS and CDR2 YYEKEE (reference sequence). The V and J ends lost 4 bases and 6 bases respectively, with 14 bases between them. This CDR3 is built from 14 residues.

This clonotype was counted between two and nine times. The chain links TRBV9 to TRBJ2-2; 7 positions match TRBD2. Germline lookup yields CDR1 SGDLS and CDR2 YYNGEE. J was trimmed by 3 bases and V by 3 bases; bases with no gene match: 11. This CDR3 is built from 17 residues. The CDR3 loop reads CASSGPGTKLDTGELFF. The CDR3 bases are TGTGCCAGCAGCGGACCCGGGACTAAGTTAGACACCGGGGAGCTGTTTTTT.

This clonotype was observed at least ten times. The chain carries TRBV3-1 and TRBJ2-1; 9 bases are a match to TRBD1. Germline V gene lookup returns CDR1 LGHDT and CDR2 YNNKEL (reference sequence). CDR3 size: 15 residues. The V gene end was trimmed by 7 bases and the J gene end by 6 bases; junction bases not matched to a gene: 10. For the CDR3, the DNA is TGTGCCAGCACTCGGGTGGGACAGGGTCCCAATGAGCAGTTCTTC. Translated, it gives CASTRVGQGPNEQFF.